This is a list of T cell receptor beta chains from one sample in a study of glioma-infiltrating T cells after dendritic cell vaccination. Repertoires were generated with immunoSEQ multiplex PCR, while TCRdb's copy carries only in-frame clones and drops some. The data contain about 25,000 clones, just under 90% of them singletons. The sample in question was blood, obtained after dendritic cell vaccination. These receptors came from a human donor with glioblastoma. The CDR3 runs from the conserved cysteine through the conserved F or W. A D gene is named only where the DNA matches it firmly. Some rows have no size entry. The others give once, few or many, or a class for an expanded clone.

CDR3nt	CDR3aa	v_gene	j_gene	d_gene	abundance
TGTGCCAGCGGCCCGATGGGGGGTGGGAATGAGCAGTTCTTC	CASGPMGGGNEQFF	TRBV6-6	TRBJ2-1	.	.
TGTGCCAGCAGCGTGCGGGATGCTTTCTTT	CASSVRDAFF	TRBV9	TRBJ1-1	.	.
TGTGCCAGCAGCCCCTGGACAGGCCCCAGCTCCTACGAGCAGTACTTC	CASSPWTGPSSYEQYF	TRBV7-2	TRBJ2-7	TRBD1	.
TGTGCCAGCAGTGAAGCTTGGCGGGGGGCCAGGAATGAGCAGTTCTTC	CASSEAWRGARNEQFF	TRBV2	TRBJ2-1	TRBD2	once
TGTGCCAGCAGCTTAGGGGGGTTTGGCGGGGGGGCTCACGAGCAGTACTTC	CASSLGGFGGGAHEQYF	TRBV7-2	TRBJ2-7	TRBD2	once
TGCGCCAGCAGCCAAGCTCCGGGACAGCCCTACGAGCAGTACTTC	CASSQAPGQPYEQYF	TRBV4-1	TRBJ2-7	TRBD1	.
TGTGCCAGCAGGGAGGGAAAGGGGAAGGATGAAGCTTTCTTT	CASREGKGKDEAFF	TRBV28	TRBJ1-1	.	.
TGTGCCAGCAGACAGGGGGCGCATGGTACGCAGTATTTT	CASRQGAHGTQYF	TRBV2	TRBJ2-3	TRBD1	.
TGCGCCAGCAGCTTGGATGGCCCCGAGCAGTACTTC	CASSLDGPEQYF	TRBV5-1	TRBJ2-7	.	.
TGTGCCAGCAGCTTGGGAGCCCGGGGAGATACGCAGTATTTT	CASSLGARGDTQYF	TRBV5-6	TRBJ2-3	.	.
TGTGCCAGCAGCTTGTTCAGCGGGGGGCCTCGAATGGGGACGCAGTATTTT	CASSLFSGGPRMGTQYF	TRBV5-6	TRBJ2-3	TRBD2	.
TGTGCCAGCAGCGCTTCGGACAGGGGGACCACCTTC	CASSASDRGTTF	TRBV11-2	TRBJ1-2	TRBD1	.
TGTGCCAGCAGCTTCCCGGGGAGCACAGATACGCAGTATTTT	CASSFPGSTDTQYF	TRBV7-8	TRBJ2-3	.	few
TGTGCCAGCAGCTCCCAATCAACAGGGCCCTATGGCTACACCTTC	CASSSQSTGPYGYTF	TRBV7-2	TRBJ1-2	.	once
TGTGCCAGTAAGGAAGAGGGGACAGGGAATTACAATGAGCAGTTCTTC	CASKEEGTGNYNEQFF	TRBV19	TRBJ2-1	TRBD1	.
TGTGCCAGCAGACTCGGACGGTCGGGGGTCTACGAGCAGTACTTC	CASRLGRSGVYEQYF	TRBV6-5	TRBJ2-7	.	once
TGTGCCAGCAGCTTAGGCGGGGGAAATACGCAGTATTTT	CASSLGGGNTQYF	TRBV7-9	TRBJ2-3	TRBD2	.
TGTGCCAGCAGTCCCCTGACACCAGGACAAGAGACCCAGTACTTC	CASSPLTPGQETQYF	TRBV28	TRBJ2-5	.	.
TGTGCCAGCAGCCTAGTCCGGGGGGCGATATTTAGTGAGCAGTTCTTC	CASSLVRGAIFSEQFF	TRBV13	TRBJ2-1	.	.
TGTGCCAGCAGCTTTACAGAAGACCTATCCTACGAGCAGTACTTC	CASSFTEDLSYEQYF	TRBV5-6	TRBJ2-7	.	.
TGTGCCAGCATTACGAGGGAAATGGCCCAGCATTTT	CASITREMAQHF	TRBV2	TRBJ1-5	.	.
TGTGCCAGCAGCTTGGTCGGGGACTACAGCACAGATACGCAGTATTTT	CASSLVGDYSTDTQYF	TRBV5-6	TRBJ2-3	TRBD2	.
TGTGCCTGGGGTAGGGGACAGGGCCGGGAGCTGTTTTTT	CAWGRGQGRELFF	TRBV30	TRBJ2-2	TRBD1	.
TGCGCCAGCAGCCTGGGATGGGGAGCAACTAATGAAAAACTGTTTTTT	CASSLGWGATNEKLFF	TRBV5-1	TRBJ1-4	.	.
TGCAGTGCCGGGACAGGGGGCGCGGCTTTCTTT	CSAGTGGAAFF	TRBV20-1	TRBJ1-1	TRBD1	.
TGTGCCAGCAGTTACCGGGACAGGGTCAATTCACCCCTCCACTTT	CASSYRDRVNSPLHF	TRBV2	TRBJ1-6	TRBD1	few
TGCGCCAGCAGCTTCCGGACTGTTCAAGAGACCCAGTACTTC	CASSFRTVQETQYF	TRBV5-1	TRBJ2-5	.	.
TGCGCCAGCAGCTTGGGAGGGCTAGCGGGGACCACCGGGGAGCTGTTTTTT	CASSLGGLAGTTGELFF	TRBV5-1	TRBJ2-2	TRBD2	once
TGTGCCAGCAGTGCCCTAAACAACAGCCTCCTAGCCAAAAACATTCAGTACTTC	CASSALNNSLLAKNIQYF	TRBV6-1	TRBJ2-4	.	.
TGTGCCAGCAGCTTAGGACCTAGCGGGGGGGAGATACAAGAGACCCAGTACTTC	CASSLGPSGGEIQETQYF	TRBV7-2	TRBJ2-5	TRBD2	.
TGTGCCAGCAGCTTGTGGAGAAGCTCCTACAATGAGCAGTTCTTC	CASSLWRSSYNEQFF	TRBV5-6	TRBJ2-1	.	once
TGTGCCAGCAAGGGACTCCGCGACGAGCAGTACTTC	CASKGLRDEQYF	TRBV7-9	TRBJ2-7	.	.
TGTGCCAGCTCACCAACGACAGTATACAATGAGCAGTTCTTC	CASSPTTVYNEQFF	TRBV18	TRBJ2-1	.	.
TGCGCCAGCAGCATCCGGGTTGTAGGCACCGGGGAGCTGTTTTTT	CASSIRVVGTGELFF	TRBV5-1	TRBJ2-2	.	.
TGTGCCAGCAGCTTGGGACAGAATTCCCCCCTCCACTTT	CASSLGQNSPLHF	TRBV5-6	TRBJ1-6	.	.
TGTGCCAGCAGGGAACAGGGGGATCAGCCCCAGCATTTT	CASREQGDQPQHF	TRBV2	TRBJ1-5	TRBD1	.
TGTGCCAGTAGTGAGGACAGGGAGCTCATATTTGGCTACACCTTC	CASSEDRELIFGYTF	TRBV19	TRBJ1-2	TRBD1	.
TGTGCCAGCAGTGTAGGGGGAGCTGCACAAAATACGCAGTATTTT	CASSVGGAAQNTQYF	TRBV6-4	TRBJ2-3	.	once
TGCGCCAGCAGCTTGGTGGCAGGGGGCGGAGTAAGTTCTGGGGCCAACGTCCTGACTTTC	CASSLVAGGGVSSGANVLTF	TRBV5-1	TRBJ2-6	TRBD1	.
TGCGCCAGCAGCCTTCGGGACTCCGGCACAGCAGATACGCAGTATTTT	CASSLRDSGTADTQYF	TRBV10-1	TRBJ2-3	.	.
TGTGCCAGCAGTGAAGTCCGCGGGGGGGGCTACACCTTC	CASSEVRGGGYTF	TRBV6-1	TRBJ1-2	.	.
TGTGCCAGCAGCCCCTTAACCAGCCGGGATGAGCAGTTCTTC	CASSPLTSRDEQFF	TRBV14	TRBJ2-1	.	.